These 27 T cell receptor beta chains share one sample of origin, sequenced in a study of cytomegalovirus exposure and HLA in healthy donors. Profiling relied on immunoSEQ multiplex PCR, and the TCRdb table lists in-frame clones only, not all of them. This sample yields 150,000 or so clones, of which 89% are seen a single time; approximately 10% belongs to the top ten. The sequencing sample was made of PBMCs. These receptors originate from a woman aged 18-30 years in good health and CMV-seropositive.

V and J are TRBV29-1 and TRBJ2-5; 7 nucleotides align to TRBD2. The CDR3 covers 14 residues. Germline V gene sequence: CDR1 SQVTM, CDR2 ANQGSEA. Unmatched junction bases numbered 9, after V lost 7 bases and J lost 1 base. The CDR3: CSAGGRQIQETQYF. In nucleotides, the CDR3 is TGCAGCGCCGGGGGGAGGCAAATCCAAGAGACCCAGTACTTC.

J is TRBJ1-1 and V is TRBV6-7, with TRBD1 matching 10 bases. TRBV6-7 is classed as an ORF, of uncertain function. The CDR3 covers 15 residues. V dropped 4 bases and J dropped 8; count of bases not matched to a gene: 10. The CDR3 loop reads CASSSPGQGPGEAFF. CDR3 DNA sequence: TGTGCCAGCAGTTCTCCGGGACAGGGGCCCGGCGAAGCTTTCTTT.

The chain uses TRBV4-1 and TRBJ2-2; 8 bases align to TRBD1. Germline V lookup: CDR1 MGHRA, CDR2 YSYEKL. J was trimmed by 4 bases and V by 4 bases; bases with no gene match: 5. This CDR3 is built from 15 residues. The CDR3 is CASSLTGESTGELFF. As DNA, the CDR3 is TGCGCCAGCAGCCTGACAGGGGAGTCCACCGGGGAGCTGTTTTTT.

The rearrangement links TRBV4-3 to TRBJ1-2; D is unresolved. V was shortened by 0 bases and J by 2 bases, with 10 bases between the two germline ends. The CDR3 has 15 residues. Germline V lookup: CDR1 LGHNA, CDR2 YSLEER. CDR3 DNA sequence: TGCGCCAGCAGCCAAGAGGTAGGAGTGAACTATGGCTACACCTTC. Protein: CASSQEVGVNYGYTF.

The genes are TRBV4-2 and TRBJ1-4; D unresolved. This CDR3 contains 12 residues. Germline CDR1 is LGHNA and CDR2 is YNFKEQ. Trimming stripped 0 bases from V and 8 bases from J, with 4 bases between. The CDR3: CASSQDSEKLFF. CDR3 DNA: TGTGCCAGCAGCCAAGATTCGGAAAAACTGTTTTTT.

The chain joins TRBV6-1 to TRBJ1-5; D uncertain. This CDR3 contains 16 residues. The V gene's germline CDR1 is MNHNS and CDR2 SASEGT. V dropped 2 bases and J dropped 3 bases, with 14 bases sitting between them. CDR3 protein: CASSERETSYNQPQHF. The CDR3 nucleotides read TGTGCCAGCAGTGAACGGGAAACTTCATACAATCAGCCCCAGCATTTT.

The J gene is TRBJ2-3, the V gene TRBV7-2, with 7 bases that match TRBD2. The ends lost 4 bases at V and 11 bases at J; junction bases unmatched: 15. The germline V gene encodes CDR1 SGHTA and CDR2 FQGNSA. This CDR3 comprises 15 residues. In DNA form, the CDR3 reads TGTGCCAGCAGCTCTCGCGGGGGAGATCCCGTGCTGCAGTATTTT. Amino acids: CASSSRGGDPVLQYF.

J is TRBJ1-5 and V is TRBV2; 9 nucleotides align to TRBD1. V trimming: 6 bases; J trimming: 2 bases; junction bases outside the gene matches: 5. Germline-derived CDR1 and CDR2 are SNHLY and FYNNEI. The CDR3 runs to 15 residues. In nucleotides, the CDR3 is TGTGCCAGCAGAGAGGGACAGGGTGGCAATCAGCCCCAGCATTTT. Translating gives CASREGQGGNQPQHF.

The V call is TRBV7-9, the J call TRBJ1-4; 12 nucleotides agree with TRBD1. The germline gives CDR1 SEHNR, CDR2 FQNEAQ (reference sequence). The V and J ends lost 7 bases and 5 bases, in that order; junction bases with no gene match: 5. The CDR3 is made up of 15 amino acids. CDR3 residues: CASTKGTGGNEKLFF. The CDR3 DNA is TGTGCCAGCACCAAGGGGACAGGGGGCAATGAAAAACTGTTTTTT.

The chain couples TRBV2 to TRBJ1-2; D is undetermined. Germline assignment: CDR1 SNHLY and CDR2 FYNNEI. Trimming left V 5 bases short and J 4 bases short, with 8 bases between. CDR3 length: 12 amino acids. The CDR3 is CASSTHSYGYTF. CDR3 DNA: TGTGCCAGCAGTACACACAGCTATGGCTACACCTTC.

V and J are TRBV7-2 and TRBJ2-7; 7 bases are a match to TRBD2. CDR1 is SGHTA and CDR2 is FQGNSA in the germline V gene. The CDR3 has 16 residues. The J segment lost 0 bases and the V segment lost 5 bases, leaving 10 bases of the junction unmatched. The CDR3 spells CASSPNSGAPSYEQYF. The CDR3 bases are TGTGCCAGCAGCCCTAACAGCGGGGCCCCCTCCTACGAGCAGTACTTC.

The rearrangement joins TRBV10-3 to TRBJ1-2, with 7 positions matching TRBD1. The CDR3 has 13 residues. Trimming at V came to 5 bases and at J to 4 bases, leaving 4 bases not matched to a gene. Germline V gives CDR1 ENHRY, CDR2 SYGVKD. CDR3 in DNA: TGTGCCATCAGTCAGGACAGGATCTATGGCTACACCTTC. Translated: CAISQDRIYGYTF.

The rearrangement links TRBV30 to TRBJ2-5; D ambiguous. Trimming took off 0 bases at V and 4 bases at J, with 12 bases between the two ends. CDR3 size: 14 residues. In germline, CDR1 is GTSNPN, CDR2 SVGIG (reference sequence). CDR3 protein: CAWSVSQTRETQYF. In nucleotides, the CDR3 is TGTGCCTGGAGTGTTTCCCAGACACGAGAGACCCAGTACTTC.

The chain uses TRBV28 and TRBJ1-5, with D possibly TRBD1 on 6 matching bases. This CDR3 spans 15 amino acids. V was clipped by 6 bases and J by 3 bases, with 15 bases between them. The V gene's germline CDR1 is MDHEN and CDR2 SYDVKM. The CDR3 here is CASRPYRVSNQPQHF. The CDR3 coding sequence is TGTGCCAGCAGACCATACAGGGTTTCCAATCAGCCCCAGCATTTT.

J is TRBJ2-7 and V is TRBV20-1; a possible D gene is TRBD1 (5 bases). V lost 3 bases to trimming and J lost 3 bases, with 6 bases between them. This CDR3 has 11 amino acids. Germline V gene data show CDR1 as DFQATT and CDR2 as SNEGSKA (reference sequence). The CDR3 loop is CSARDNYEQYF. The CDR3, as DNA: TGCAGTGCTAGGGACAACTACGAGCAGTACTTC.

The rearrangement links TRBV28 to TRBJ1-4; D remains unclear. CDR3 size: 12 residues. From germline, CDR1 is MDHEN and CDR2 SYDVKM. Trimming shortened V by 4 bases and J by 7 bases, and 7 bases separated the two germline ends. CDR3 in DNA: TGTGCCAGCAGTTCCACGAGTGAAAAACTGTTTTTT. This encodes CASSSTSEKLFF. The full variable domain, its missing parts supplied by reference TRBV28 and TRBJ1-4, is DVKVTQSSRYLVKRTGEKVFLECVQDMDHENMFWYRQDPGLGLRLIYFSYDVKMKEKGDIPEGYSVSREKKERFSLILESASTNQTSMYLCASSSTSEKLFFGSGTQLSVL.

The chain uses TRBV2 and TRBJ2-5, with 7 positions matching TRBD2. V was pared by 3 bases and J by 1 base, with 5 bases of the junction left unmatched. Germline V gives CDR1 SNHLY, CDR2 FYNNEI. This CDR3 is built from 15 residues. This CDR3 is CASSEAGGTQETQYF. The CDR3 DNA reads as TGTGCCAGCAGTGAGGCCGGGGGGACCCAAGAGACCCAGTACTTC.

V and J are TRBV7-9 and TRBJ1-1; 7 nucleotides agree with TRBD1. The CDR3 length is 15 residues. Losses at the gene ends were 5 bases for V and 1 base for J; bases not matched to a gene: 7. Looked up from germline, CDR1 is SEHNR and CDR2 is FQNEAQ (reference sequence). CDR3 protein: CASSARQGGNTEAFF. CDR3 sequence (DNA): TGTGCCAGCAGCGCCCGACAGGGTGGGAACACTGAAGCTTTCTTT. Full variable domain (remainder filled in from reference TRBV7-9 and TRBJ1-1): DTGVSQNPRHKITKRGQNVTFRCDPISEHNRLYWYRQTLGQGPEFLTYFQNEAQLEKSRLLSDRFSAERPKGSFSTLEIQRTEQGDSAMYLCASSARQGGNTEAFFGQGTRLTVV.

Written as DNA, the CDR3 is TGTGCCAGCAGCTGGACAGGCTCCTACGAGCAGTACTTC. Amino acid sequence: CASSWTGSYEQYF. The chain links TRBV5-8 to TRBJ2-7, with 7 nucleotides matching TRBD1. Germline lookup yields CDR1 SGHTS and CDR2 YDEGEE. With V trimmed by 3 bases and J by 0 bases, 0 bases remained unmatched. This CDR3 has 13 amino acids.

The CDR3: CSASGGYEQYF. In DNA form, the CDR3 reads TGCAGTGCTAGCGGGGGGTACGAGCAGTACTTC. This chain uses TRBV20-1 with TRBJ2-7; 7 bases line up with TRBD2. With V trimmed by 3 bases and J by 4 bases, 0 bases remained unmatched. The CDR3 has 11 amino acids. CDR1 is DFQATT and CDR2 is SNEGSKA in the germline V gene (reference sequence).

V and J are TRBV28 and TRBJ2-7; 7 bases agree with TRBD2. The V segment lost 8 bases and the J segment 3 bases; nucleotides outside the gene matches: 7. Per the germline V gene, CDR1 is MDHEN and CDR2 is SYDVKM. This CDR3 has 13 amino acids. Here the CDR3 reads CASRGRGYYEQYF. CDR3 nucleotide sequence: TGTGCCAGCCGAGGGAGGGGATACTACGAGCAGTACTTC.

This clone was seen once. The chain recombines TRBV6-1 with TRBJ2-1; 9 bases line up with TRBD2. CDR1 and CDR2 from the germline V gene are MNHNS and SASEGT. The CDR3 is 14 amino acids. V dropped 3 bases and J dropped 13; count of bases not matched to a gene: 10. The CDR3 nucleotides are TGTGCCAGCAGTGACGAGCGGGGGGCCTCTGGACAGTTCTTC. It specifies CASSDERGASGQFF.

This clone was seen more than once but under ten times. J is TRBJ1-2 and V is TRBV6-1, with 8 bases that match TRBD1. The junction had 11 bases not matched to a gene; V was cut back by 6 bases and J by 8 bases. The CDR3 contains 14 residues. Per germline, CDR1 MNHNS and CDR2 SASEGT. The CDR3 region is CASRLTGAAWGYTF. The CDR3 bases are TGTGCCAGCAGGTTGACAGGGGCGGCATGGGGCTACACCTTC.

The chain carries TRBV4-2 and TRBJ2-3; maybe TRBD2 (6 bases). Germline V gene lookup returns CDR1 LGHNA and CDR2 YNFKEQ. CDR3 length: 14 residues. Trimming left V 0 bases short and J 14 bases short, with 18 bases between. The DNA of the CDR3 is TGTGCCAGCAGCCAAGACAGGGCTAGCGAAAGTCGGTATTTT. Protein: CASSQDRASESRYF.

This rearrangement joins TRBV2 to TRBJ1-2, with a possible D match to TRBD1 (6 bases). Trimming cost V 10 bases and J 7 bases, with 25 bases left between them. Germline V lookup: CDR1 SNHLY, CDR2 FYNNEI. This CDR3 region has 15 residues. CDR3 amino acids: CATKSGGPSTIGYTF. CDR3 nucleotide sequence: TGTGCCACCAAGTCCGGGGGGCCAAGTACTATTGGCTACACCTTC.

This chain joins TRBV29-1 and TRBJ2-1, with 12 bases lining up with TRBD2. The CDR3 loop spans 13 amino acids. The germline V gene has CDR1 SQVTM and CDR2 ANQGSEA. The J segment lost 4 bases and the V segment lost 6 bases, leaving 1 base of the junction unmatched. Here the CDR3 reads CSVTSGGYNEQFF. CDR3 coding DNA: TGCAGCGTGACTAGCGGGGGTTACAATGAGCAGTTCTTC.

The chain combines TRBV5-1 with TRBJ2-1; 8 nucleotides match TRBD2. CDR1 is SGHRS and CDR2 is YFSETQ in the germline V gene. Germline trimming cut 3 bases from V and 4 bases from J; bases unmatched to any gene: 15. This CDR3 region has 18 residues. The CDR3 spells CASSSFVVIGTSYNEQFF. The DNA of the CDR3 is TGCGCCAGCAGCTCCTTTGTTGTCATCGGGACTAGTTACAATGAGCAGTTCTTC.